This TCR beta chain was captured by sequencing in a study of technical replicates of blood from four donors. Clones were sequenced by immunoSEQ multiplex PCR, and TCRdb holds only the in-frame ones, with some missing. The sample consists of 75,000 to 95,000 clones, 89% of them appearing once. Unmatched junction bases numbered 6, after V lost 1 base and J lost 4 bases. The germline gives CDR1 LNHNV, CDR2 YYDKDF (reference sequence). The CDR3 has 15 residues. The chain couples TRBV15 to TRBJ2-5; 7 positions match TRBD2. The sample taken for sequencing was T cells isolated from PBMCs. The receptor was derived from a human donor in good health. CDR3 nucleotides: TGTGCCACCAGCAGAGGGAGGGAGGGTGGAGAGACCCAGTACTTC. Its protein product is CATSRGREGGETQYF.